One sample yielded the 26 T cell receptor beta chains listed below, sequenced in a study of T cells in Graves' hyperthyroidism and ophthalmopathy. Researchers took RNA transcripts and amplified the TCR beta CDR3 regions from them. The TCR CDR3 first-round RT-PCR relied on the HTBI primer set. TCRdb redid the calling of the multiplex PCR reads with MiXCR, one entry per CDR3 protein. The sample records fewer than 550,000 distinct CDR3 sequences, roughly a quarter being singletons. Sequenced material: blood. Source of these receptors: a woman younger than 45 with Graves' ophthalmopathy.

The J gene is TRBJ2-5, the V gene TRBV24-1; 8 bases are a match to TRBD2. With V trimmed by 9 bases and J by 3 bases, 11 bases remained unmatched. The CDR3 spans 15 residues. Germline V gene data show CDR1 as KGHDR and CDR2 as SFDVKD. The CDR3 protein is CATGSRRGAEETQYF. CDR3 nucleotide sequence: TGTGCCACCGGCTCAAGGCGGGGGGCCGAAGAGACCCAGTACTTC.

V is TRBV20-1 and J is TRBJ1-2, with TRBD1 identical over 7 bases. Germline-derived CDR1 and CDR2 are DFQATT and SNEGSKA (reference sequence). The CDR3 spans 15 residues. V shed 1 base, J shed 5 bases, and the junction held 10 bases outside the gene matches. The CDR3 here is CSARALRGRAYGYTF. The CDR3, as DNA: TGCAGTGCTAGAGCTTTGAGGGGGCGCGCGTATGGCTACACCTTC.

The CDR3 nucleotides are TGTGCCATCACCACCGGTTCTCCGGGTCACGAGCAGTACTTC. Protein: CAITTGSPGHEQYF. The V call is TRBV10-3, the J call TRBJ2-7; unclear D gene. Germline values: CDR1 ENHRY, CDR2 SYGVKD. V lost 7 bases and J 5 bases, leaving 18 bases between the germline ends. The CDR3 runs 14 residues.

This clonotype showed up many times. This chain connects TRBV27 to TRBJ2-7; D possibly corresponds to TRBD2 (7 bases). V lost 7 bases and J 2 bases, leaving 15 bases between the germline ends. The CDR3 contains 14 residues. Germline CDR1 is MNHEY and CDR2 is SMNVEV (reference sequence). The CDR3 sequence is CASTPGGGAYEQYF. CDR3 nucleotides: TGTGCCAGCACTCCCGGCGGGGGCGCCTACGAGCAGTACTTC.

The chain employs TRBV2 and TRBJ2-7; D is possibly TRBD1 (6 bases). The germline V and J ends were trimmed by 6 bases and 5 bases, with 11 bases remaining between them. This CDR3 contains 12 residues. CDR1 is SNHLY and CDR2 is FYNNEI in the germline V gene. CDR3 bases: TGTGCCAGCAGACAGGGCAGGAACGAGCAGTACTTC. Translated: CASRQGRNEQYF.

DNA for the CDR3: TGTGCCAGCAGCCTGGTCTACACTGAAGCTTTCTTT. It translates to CASSLVYTEAFF. The chain links TRBV7-9 to TRBJ1-1; no definite D call. The V end lost 5 bases, the J end lost 3 bases, and 7 bases lay between the germline ends. The germline V gene has CDR1 SEHNR and CDR2 FQNEAQ (reference sequence). The CDR3 has 12 amino acids.

V usage is TRBV12-3 or TRBV12-4 and J usage is TRBJ2-7; 11 bases match TRBD2. The CDR3 covers 15 residues. Germline trimming cut 3 bases from V and 2 bases from J; bases unmatched to any gene: 3. CDR3 loop: CASSLTSGAAYEQYF. In nucleotides, the CDR3 is TGTGCCAGCAGTTTGACTAGCGGGGCCGCCTACGAGCAGTACTTC.

The J gene is TRBJ2-5, the V gene TRBV7-2; the D is unclear. From germline, CDR1 is SGHTA and CDR2 FQGNSA. CDR3 length: 16 amino acids. The V and J ends lost 5 bases and 3 bases respectively, with 19 bases between them. Written as DNA, the CDR3 is TGTGCCAGCAGCCCGCCGCCTTTTGCGCCAGAAGAGACCCAGTACTTC. Protein product: CASSPPPFAPEETQYF.

Remarks on this clonotype: A much bigger clone sits one base away, suggesting this may be a read error. The chain recombines TRBV5-1 with TRBJ2-2, with D possibly TRBD1 on 6 matching bases. CDR1 SGHRS and CDR2 YFSETQ come from the germline V gene. The CDR3 totals 13 residues. V was shortened by 4 bases and J by 6 bases, with 10 bases between the two germline ends. The chain's CDR3 is CASSDRLPGELFF. In nucleotides, the CDR3 is TGCGCCAGCAGCGACAGGCTCCCCGGGGAGCTGTTTTTT. Complete variable domain (other parts from reference TRBV5-1 and TRBJ2-2): KAGVTQTPRYLIKTRGQQVTLSCSPISGHRSVSWYQQTPGQGLQFLFEYFSETQRNKGNFPGRFSGRQFSNSRSEMNVSTLELGDSALYLCASSDRLPGELFFGEGSRLTVL.

This clonotype has ten or more counts. The chain couples TRBV4-1 to TRBJ2-2; D is perhaps TRBD1 or TRBD2 (6 bases each). The CDR3 has 17 residues. The V gene lost 1 base and the J gene lost 3 bases, with 15 bases spanning the gap. Germline CDR1 is MGHRA and CDR2 is YSYEKL. Here the CDR3 reads CASSQGLLGGDTGELFF. As DNA, the CDR3 is TGCGCCAGCAGCCAAGGCCTTTTGGGGGGCGACACCGGGGAGCTGTTTTTT.

This clonotype was seen repeatedly, ten times or more. One junction end disagrees with the germline gene, perhaps due to a read error. This chain links TRBV6-4 with TRBJ2-5; no firm D call. The CDR3 runs to 14 residues. CDR1 is MRHNA, CDR2 SNTAGT, per germline. CDR3 nucleotides: TGTGCCAGCGGTGACATGTCCACTGGAGAGACCCAGTACTTC. It yields the protein CASGDMSTGETQYF.

The chain has TRBV6-5 and TRBJ1-1; D is uncertain. Trimming left V 1 base short and J 1 base short, with 13 bases between. CDR3 length: 16 amino acids. The germline V gene encodes CDR1 MNHEY and CDR2 SVGAGI. The CDR3 region has the DNA TGTGCCAGCAGTTACTACCCCGCGACGGCGAACACTGAAGCTTTCTTT. It encodes CASSYYPATANTEAFF.

The rearrangement joins TRBV6-1 to TRBJ2-5, with 11 nucleotides matching TRBD2. The CDR3 totals 16 residues. Per germline, CDR1 MNHNS and CDR2 SASEGT. V was clipped by 6 bases and J by 2 bases; unmatched bases: 8. In DNA, the CDR3 is TGTGCCAGCAGGAGGACCGGGACTAGCGGTCAAGAGACCCAGTACTTC. Protein product: CASRRTGTSGQETQYF.

The chain combines TRBV20-1 with TRBJ1-1; weak D call: TRBD1 (5 bases). CDR3 length: 17 amino acids. CDR1 is DFQATT and CDR2 is SNEGSKA in the germline V gene (reference sequence). The V end lost 5 bases, the J end lost 0 bases, and 22 bases lay between the germline ends. The DNA of the CDR3 is TGCAGTGCTTCCCCTTACGGGGGGGGGTTCATGAACACTGAAGCTTTCTTT. Translated, it gives CSASPYGGGFMNTEAFF.

This clonotype was recorded many times. The rearrangement uses TRBV9 and TRBJ1-2, with unresolved D. The CDR3 runs 16 residues. CDR1 is SGDLS, CDR2 YYNGEE, per germline. V was trimmed by 0 bases and J by 5 bases, leaving 17 bases between them. The CDR3: CASSVGTEWEMYGYTF. The CDR3 DNA reads as TGTGCCAGCAGCGTAGGGACGGAATGGGAAATGTATGGCTACACCTTC.

This clonotype came up many times. The germline gene is not matched at one end of the junction; a read error may be the cause. The chain couples TRBV29-1 to TRBJ1-2; the D is unclear. The germline V gene encodes CDR1 SQVTM and CDR2 ANQGSEA. The CDR3 is 11 residues long. The CDR3 reads CSVDGNYGYTF. CDR3 nucleotides: TGCAGCGTTGACGGGAACTACGGCTACACCTTC.

The sample holds a few counts of this clonotype. The chain joins TRBV5-6 to TRBJ1-1; weak D call: TRBD1 (5 bases). This CDR3 region has 13 residues. Per germline, CDR1 SGHDT and CDR2 YYEEEE. V dropped 1 base and J dropped 6 bases, with 10 bases sitting between them. The CDR3 DNA reads TGTGCCAGCAGCTTGTGGGGGATACCTGAAGCTTTCTTT. Encoded protein: CASSLWGIPEAFF.

V is TRBV19 and J is TRBJ1-1; 11 bases are a match to TRBD1. The CDR3 is 17 amino acids. The J segment lost 0 bases and the V segment lost 6 bases, leaving 9 bases of the junction unmatched. The germline CDR1 and CDR2 sequences are LNHDA and SQIVND (reference sequence). The CDR3 DNA reads TGTGCCAGTAGCGCGAGCTGGGACAGGGGGTTGAACACTGAAGCTTTCTTT. Translating it yields CASSASWDRGLNTEAFF.

This clonotype showed up many times. This chain links TRBV12-3 or TRBV12-4 with TRBJ1-1; TRBD1 matches at 8 bases. Germline trimming cut 6 bases from V and 6 bases from J; bases unmatched to any gene: 12. The CDR3 spans 15 residues. In nucleotides, the CDR3 is TGTGCCAGCAGACGTGAATCAGGGGGCCGGGCTGAAGCTTTCTTT. Translation: CASRRESGGRAEAFF.

In this sample, this clonotype turned up many times. The rearrangement links TRBV2 to TRBJ1-5, with D possibly being TRBD1 (6 bases). CDR1 and CDR2 from the germline V gene are SNHLY and FYNNEI. The V gene lost 4 bases and the J gene lost 5 bases, with 15 bases spanning the gap. This CDR3 region has 15 residues. The CDR3 here is CASSVGPGAYQPQHF. CDR3 DNA: TGTGCCAGCAGTGTAGGGCCAGGGGCCTATCAGCCCCAGCATTTT.

This clonotype was counted ten times or more. The chain recombines TRBV11-3 with TRBJ1-3, with D tentatively TRBD1 (5 bases). The CDR3 covers 16 residues. CDR1 is SGHNT, CDR2 YENEEA, per germline. Trimming took 5 bases from V and 2 from J, leaving 16 bases between them. The CDR3 reads CASSPGLGTTGNTIYF. The CDR3 bases are TGTGCCAGCAGCCCTGGGCTCGGGACCACTGGAAACACCATATATTTT.

There are a few counts of this clonotype. The conserved final phenylalanine or tryptophan is absent from the CDR3, which likely points to a read error. The CDR3 sequence: CASSVGGVSTGELFL. The CDR3 coding sequence is TGTGCCAGCAGCGTAGGGGGCGTTAGCACCGGGGAGCTGTTTTTG. This chain connects TRBV9 to TRBJ2-2; TRBD1 is a possible D gene (5 bases). V was cut by 0 bases and J by 4 bases, with 10 bases left in between. CDR1 is SGDLS, CDR2 YYNGEE, per germline. CDR3 length: 15 residues.

Many counts were recorded for this clonotype. The rearrangement joins TRBV12-3 or TRBV12-4 to TRBJ2-7; D not resolved. The CDR3 is 15 residues long. With 3 bases removed from V and 0 bases from J, the gap between germline ends came to 12 bases. CDR3 sequence: CASSFAGYSSYEQYF. The CDR3 bases are TGTGCCAGCAGTTTTGCAGGTTATAGCTCCTACGAGCAGTACTTC.

In its sample, this clonotype was seen a few times. The gene calls are TRBV3-1 and TRBJ1-1; 9 bases are a match to TRBD1. CDR3 size: 14 residues. CDR1 LGHDT and CDR2 YNNKEL come from the germline V gene (reference sequence). V lost 2 bases, J lost 7 bases, and 5 bases stayed unmatched. The CDR3 DNA sequence: TGTGCCAGCAGCCAAATACAGGGGGCTGGTGAAGCTTTCTTT. Amino acids: CASSQIQGAGEAFF.

The V gene is TRBV27, the J gene TRBJ1-1, with a weak D call TRBD1 (5 bases). The length of the CDR3 is 14 residues. The germline V gene has CDR1 MNHEY and CDR2 SMNVEV (reference sequence). The V and J ends lost 2 bases and 4 bases respectively, with 11 bases between them. This chain's CDR3 is CASSLSGTGTEAFF. DNA for the CDR3: TGTGCCAGCAGTTTAAGTGGGACGGGCACTGAAGCTTTCTTT.

This clonotype has a handful of counts. The V call is TRBV7-2, the J call TRBJ2-4, with TRBD2 identical over 11 bases. Per the germline V gene, CDR1 is SGHTA and CDR2 is FQGNSA. V was pared by 1 base and J by 0 bases, with 2 bases of the junction left unmatched. This CDR3 region has 17 residues. The CDR3 region is CASSLELAGGAKNIQYF. The CDR3 DNA is TGTGCCAGCAGCTTAGAGCTAGCGGGGGGAGCCAAAAACATTCAGTACTTC.